This T cell receptor beta chain emerged from a study of shared clonotypes between healthy human individuals. Study results and limitations: How much donors shared clonotypes was expected to be affected by sequencing depth.

At a deep level, the assay was run. With ten immunoSEQ deep assay plates, unsorted PBMC DNA underwent sequencing. Only in-frame clones appear in the TCRdb table, and some are missing; sequencing was by immunoSEQ multiplex PCR. The sample yields 470,000 or so clones, around 85% seen once. Healthy HIV-negative adults without recent acute infections or vaccinations served as donors. V was shortened by 4 bases and J by 9 bases, with 7 bases between the two germline ends. Germline V lookup: CDR1 SNHLY, CDR2 FYNNEI. This CDR3 has 12 residues. This clone was found many times. The antigen remains undetermined. This sample also contains other DNA sequences that code for the same CDR3.

This sequence joins TRBV2 and TRBJ1-6, with unresolved D. The receptor comes from a woman aged 40 to 55 in good health. Some clones in this sample may be carry-over from other donors' samples. The sample taken for sequencing was PBMCs. The CDR3 loop reads CASSAEASPLHF. The CDR3 DNA sequence: TGTGCCAGCAGTGCGGAAGCTTCACCCCTCCACTTT.